Sequencing of this T cell receptor beta chain was carried out in a study of cytomegalovirus exposure and HLA in healthy donors. General study findings and limits: Versus the approximately 700-donor mean, an Asian-associated ancestry cluster reportedly showed fewer N-insertions in a later analysis.

The length of the CDR3 is 12 residues. Germline-derived CDR1 and CDR2 are MNHEY and SVGAGI. V lost 5 bases, J lost 6 bases, and 10 bases lay in between. As for this clone: Its specificity is not known.

Use of 60 Vbeta and 13 Jbeta primers characterized the PCR. Profiled with immunoSEQ multiplex PCR; TCRdb holds only in-frame clones, not every one. The sample has 95,000 to 100,000 clones, about 80% seen once. The clonotype comes from a man in his forties in good health and CMV-seronegative. The sample was PBMCs. The chain is built from TRBV6-5 and TRBJ1-2, with a tentative D call TRBD1 (5 bases). CDR3 DNA: TGTGCCAGCAGTCAGGGATGGGATGGCTACACCTTC. Protein sequence: CASSQGWDGYTF.